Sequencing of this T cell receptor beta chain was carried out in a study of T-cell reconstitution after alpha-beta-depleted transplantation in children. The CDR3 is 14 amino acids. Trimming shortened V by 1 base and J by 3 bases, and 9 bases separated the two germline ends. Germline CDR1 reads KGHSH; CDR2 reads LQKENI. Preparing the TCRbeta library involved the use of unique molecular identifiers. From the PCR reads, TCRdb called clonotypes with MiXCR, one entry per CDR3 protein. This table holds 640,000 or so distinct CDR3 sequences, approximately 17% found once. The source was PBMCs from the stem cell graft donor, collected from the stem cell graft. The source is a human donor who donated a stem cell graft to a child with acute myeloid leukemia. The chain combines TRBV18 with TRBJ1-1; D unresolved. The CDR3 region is CASSPLTRDTEAFF. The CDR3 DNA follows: TGTGCCAGCTCACCACTTACTCGAGACACTGAAGCTTTCTTT.